The 25 T cell receptor beta chains presented below share a single source sample, sequenced in a study of beta chain features in type 1 diabetes. Points from the study as a whole: A moderate, significant TCRB CDR3 shortening appeared in type 1 diabetes across four CD4+ subsets.

Antigens for these TCRs are unknown. cDNA synthesis used the whole RNA isolate, giving expressed TCRB sequences. This table comes from immunoSEQ multiplex PCR, and its TCRdb copy is limited to in-frame clones, with some not included. Among 300,000 to 350,000 clones, approximately 15% were seen once, and the ten largest hold about 0.015%. What was sequenced was naive CD4+ T cells from blood. The receptors were sampled from a woman aged 18-29 years with type 1 diabetes.

The chain combines TRBV29-1 with TRBJ2-5; no clear D gene. This CDR3 region has 10 residues. V was pared by 5 bases and J by 5 bases, with 6 bases between. Germline V gene lookup returns CDR1 SQVTM and CDR2 ANQGSEA. The CDR3 nucleotides are TGCAGCGTTTGGGCGGAGACCCAGTACTTC. Translation: CSVWAETQYF.

The rearrangement uses TRBV5-1 and TRBJ2-7; 12 nucleotides align to TRBD2. The CDR3 totals 17 residues. The V and J ends lost 7 bases and 3 bases, in that order; junction bases with no gene match: 14. The germline V gene encodes CDR1 SGHRS and CDR2 YFSETQ. In nucleotides, the CDR3 is TGCGCCAGCTCGGTGGAGACTAGCGGGAGAGAGCTCTACGAGCAGTACTTC. Protein product: CASSVETSGRELYEQYF. Together with reference TRBV5-1 and TRBJ2-7, the CDR3 gives the full variable domain: KAGVTQTPRYLIKTRGQQVTLSCSPISGHRSVSWYQQTPGQGLQFLFEYFSETQRNKGNFPGRFSGRQFSNSRSEMNVSTLELGDSALYLCASSVETSGRELYEQYFGPGTRLTVT.

This clone has more than one count but fewer than ten. The chain joins TRBV19 to TRBJ2-1, with D possibly being TRBD2 (5 bases). The V gene lost 7 bases and the J gene lost 1 base, with 17 bases spanning the gap. This CDR3 is built from 16 residues. Looked up from germline, CDR1 is LNHDA and CDR2 is SQIVND (reference sequence). CDR3 sequence (DNA): TGTGCCAGTAAGGTCGGGGTAACCGATTCCTACAATGAGCAGTTCTTC. Protein sequence: CASKVGVTDSYNEQFF.

This clone has more than one count but fewer than ten. The chain combines TRBV6-5 with TRBJ2-1; D remains ambiguous. The CDR3 is made up of 13 amino acids. V shed 0 bases and J shed 10 bases, with 10 bases lying between them. Germline V gene data show CDR1 as MNHEY and CDR2 as SVGAGI. The CDR3 region has the DNA TGTGCCAGCAGTTACTCGACGCCAGGAGAGCAGTTCTTC. It encodes CASSYSTPGEQFF.

The chain combines TRBV23-1 with TRBJ2-1; no clear D gene. TRBV23-1 is recorded as an ORF, its role being uncertain. The CDR3 is 15 amino acids. V was trimmed by 4 bases and J by 4 bases, leaving 14 bases between them. The CDR3 region is CASSPPVSRYNEQFF. The CDR3 coding sequence is TGCGCCAGCAGTCCCCCGGTCTCAAGATACAATGAGCAGTTCTTC.

This clone appeared a few times. The rearrangement uses TRBV5-1 and TRBJ2-2; D assignment may be TRBD1 or TRBD2 (6 bases each). Per germline, CDR1 SGHRS and CDR2 YFSETQ. V lost 4 bases to trimming and J lost 1 base, with 11 bases between them. The CDR3 loop spans 15 amino acids. The CDR3 loop reads CASSLGGQNTGELFF. The CDR3 nucleotides read TGCGCCAGCAGCCTGGGGGGCCAGAACACCGGGGAGCTGTTTTTT.

This clone was seen more than once but under ten times. This chain uses TRBV5-6 with TRBJ1-5; TRBD1 agrees at 7 bases. This CDR3 spans 14 amino acids. The V gene end was trimmed by 2 bases and the J gene end by 3 bases; junction bases not matched to a gene: 2. Germline CDR1 is SGHDT and CDR2 is YYEEEE. The CDR3 nucleotides read TGTGCCAGCAGCTTCAGGGGGGCCAATCAGCCCCAGCATTTT. Its protein product is CASSFRGANQPQHF. The full variable domain, rest sourced from reference TRBV5-6 and TRBJ1-5, is DAGVTQSPTHLIKTRGQQVTLRCSPKSGHDTVSWYQQALGQGPQFIFQYYEEEERQRGNFPDRFSGHQFPNYSSELNVNALLLGDSALYLCASSFRGANQPQHFGDGTRLSIL.

The sample holds a few counts of this clone. V gene TRBV6-5 combines with J gene TRBJ2-7, with 7 nucleotides matching TRBD2. The V gene's germline CDR1 is MNHEY and CDR2 SVGAGI. The J segment lost 0 bases and the V segment lost 6 bases, leaving 5 bases of the junction unmatched. The CDR3 runs to 14 residues. CDR3 amino acids: CASSYSSGSYEQYF. Here the CDR3 DNA reads TGTGCCAGCAGCTATTCTAGCGGCTCCTACGAGCAGTACTTC.

This chain links TRBV11-3 with TRBJ2-3; 7 bases agree with TRBD1. J lost 1 base, V lost 5 bases, and 6 bases had no gene match. The CDR3 spans 15 residues. CDR1 SGHNT and CDR2 YENEEA come from the germline V gene. CDR3 sequence: CASSGWTGGTDTQYF. For the CDR3, the DNA is TGTGCCAGCAGCGGGTGGACAGGCGGCACAGATACGCAGTATTTT.

The J gene is TRBJ2-3, the V gene TRBV2; TRBD1 matches 9 bases. V dropped 7 bases and J dropped 1; count of bases not matched to a gene: 3. There are 14 residues in the CDR3. Germline CDR1 reads SNHLY; CDR2 reads FYNNEI. The CDR3 protein is CASIRDRGTDTQYF. CDR3 nucleotide sequence: TGTGCCAGCATCAGGGACAGGGGCACAGATACGCAGTATTTT.

The sample holds a few counts of this clone. Other DNA sequences in this sample translate to the same CDR3. This chain uses TRBV5-4 with TRBJ2-3, with 8 nucleotides matching TRBD2. The CDR3 contains 15 residues. The V segment lost 0 bases and the J segment 4 bases; nucleotides outside the gene matches: 4. Looked up from germline, CDR1 is SGHNT and CDR2 is YYREEE (reference sequence). CDR3 in DNA: TGTGCCAGCAGCTTGGGGAGCGGGAGTTCAGATACGCAGTATTTT. As protein: CASSLGSGSSDTQYF.

This clone was observed a few times. The rearrangement links TRBV9 to TRBJ2-1; 12 nucleotides align to TRBD2. The germline CDR1 and CDR2 sequences are SGDLS and YYNGEE. The CDR3 is made up of 16 amino acids. After removal of 3 bases from V and 7 bases from J, the junction contained 8 bases not matched to a gene. The CDR3 DNA follows: TGTGCCAGCAGCGGAGGACTAGCGGGGCCTTTGAATGAGCAGTTCTTC. Protein sequence: CASSGGLAGPLNEQFF.

This clone was counted between two and nine times. This rearrangement joins TRBV9 to TRBJ2-1; 12 bases match TRBD2. The CDR3 is made up of 18 amino acids. The junction had 6 bases not matched to a gene; V was cut back by 2 bases and J by 0 bases. Per the germline V gene, CDR1 is SGDLS and CDR2 is YYNGEE. The CDR3 DNA is TGTGCCAGCAGCGTCGCACTAGCGGGAGGCTTCTCCTACAATGAGCAGTTCTTC. It specifies CASSVALAGGFSYNEQFF.

The chain links TRBV6-5 to TRBJ2-7; 11 bases line up with TRBD2. Germline V gives CDR1 MNHEY, CDR2 SVGAGI. J gave up 7 bases and V 0 bases, and 5 bases lay outside the gene matches. The CDR3 has 15 residues. CDR3 protein: CASSYSILAGGEQYF. CDR3 DNA sequence: TGTGCCAGCAGTTACTCGATTCTAGCGGGAGGAGAGCAGTACTTC.

The V gene is TRBV5-1, the J gene TRBJ2-1; the match to TRBD1 covers 7 bases. CDR3 length: 15 residues. Germline V CDR1 and CDR2: SGHRS, YFSETQ. V was clipped by 7 bases and J by 2 bases; unmatched bases: 9. The CDR3 bases are TGCGCCAGCGGGAGCAGGGGGTGGGCCTACAATGAGCAGTTCTTC. It specifies CASGSRGWAYNEQFF.

Only a few counts were recorded for this clone. The rearrangement uses TRBV15 and TRBJ2-2; 10 nucleotides line up with TRBD1. The CDR3 covers 14 residues. Trimming removed 8 bases from V and 0 bases from J; junction bases left unmatched: 0. Germline assignment: CDR1 LNHNV and CDR2 YYDKDF (reference sequence). The CDR3 region is CATGTGANTGELFF. CDR3 nucleotide sequence: TGTGCCACCGGGACAGGGGCGAACACCGGGGAGCTGTTTTTT.

The genes are TRBV6-5 and TRBJ2-7; 7 bases align to TRBD1. V was pared by 4 bases and J by 0 bases, with 6 bases of the junction left unmatched. CDR1 is MNHEY and CDR2 is SVGAGI in the germline V gene. The CDR3 contains 15 residues. The CDR3 DNA reads TGTGCCAGCAGTTCCATACAGGGGAGCTCCTACGAGCAGTACTTC. Protein product: CASSSIQGSSYEQYF.

A few counts support this clone. The V and J genes are TRBV2 and TRBJ2-1, with TRBD1 matching 12 bases. Looked up from germline, CDR1 is SNHLY and CDR2 is FYNNEI. Trimming at V came to 1 base and at J to 8 bases, leaving 9 bases not matched to a gene. CDR3 size: 17 residues. The CDR3 DNA reads as TGTGCCAGCAGTGAAGGATGGGGGACAGGGGGCATGTATGAGCAGTTCTTC. It translates to CASSEGWGTGGMYEQFF.

This clone was seen only a few times. The rearrangement joins TRBV12-5 to TRBJ1-5; no firm D call. The CDR3 totals 12 residues. Per the germline V gene, CDR1 is LGHNT and CDR2 is FRNRAP. Trimming took off 4 bases at V and 11 bases at J, with 12 bases between the two ends. The CDR3 spells CASGWHTEAQHF. As DNA, the CDR3 is TGTGCTAGTGGTTGGCACACGGAGGCCCAGCATTTT.

V is TRBV30 and J is TRBJ2-2, with a tentative D call TRBD1 (5 bases). The CDR3 consists of 16 residues. Germline assignment: CDR1 GTSNPN and CDR2 SVGIG (reference sequence). V lost 0 bases, J lost 2 bases, and 13 bases lay in between. The CDR3 spells CAWSVGAAPNTGELFF. The CDR3 DNA follows: TGTGCCTGGAGTGTAGGGGCGGCGCCCAACACCGGGGAGCTGTTTTTT.

This sequence joins TRBV27 and TRBJ2-5; D gene uncertain. Trimming left V 4 bases short and J 5 bases short, with 17 bases between. This CDR3 is built from 15 residues. Germline V CDR1 and CDR2: MNHEY, SMNVEV (reference sequence). CDR3 amino acids: CASSSTPRDWETQYF. The CDR3 DNA follows: TGTGCCAGCAGTTCCACCCCTAGAGACTGGGAGACCCAGTACTTC.

The chain uses TRBV7-9 and TRBJ2-1; 15 bases align to TRBD2. The V and J ends lost 1 base and 4 bases, in that order; junction bases with no gene match: 5. Germline V gene lookup returns CDR1 SEHNR and CDR2 FQNEAQ (reference sequence). The CDR3 has 18 residues. CDR3 region: CASSLGGLAGGLYNEQFF. The CDR3 DNA sequence: TGTGCCAGCAGCTTAGGGGGACTAGCGGGAGGACTGTACAATGAGCAGTTCTTC.

The chain links TRBV5-1 to TRBJ2-3, with D possibly matching TRBD2 (5 bases). The germline V gene has CDR1 SGHRS and CDR2 YFSETQ. The CDR3 is 15 amino acids. Trimming removed 0 bases from V and 5 bases from J, with 13 bases in between. In DNA, the CDR3 is TGCGCCAGCAGCTTGGTAGTGGGAGCAGTAGATACGCAGTATTTT. Amino acids: CASSLVVGAVDTQYF. The full variable domain, rest sourced from reference TRBV5-1 and TRBJ2-3, is KAGVTQTPRYLIKTRGQQVTLSCSPISGHRSVSWYQQTPGQGLQFLFEYFSETQRNKGNFPGRFSGRQFSNSRSEMNVSTLELGDSALYLCASSLVVGAVDTQYFGPGTRLTVL.

The V and J genes are TRBV11-2 and TRBJ2-3; unclear D gene. Trimming took off 3 bases at V and 0 bases at J, with 22 bases between the two ends. CDR1 and CDR2 (germline): SGHAT, FQNNGV. This CDR3 has 19 residues. The CDR3 DNA is TGTGCCAGCAGCTTTCGAGACTCCCGAATCTCCCGTAGCACAGATACGCAGTATTTT. Translated: CASSFRDSRISRSTDTQYF.

CDR3 in amino acids: CASSLFPGLAGGTDTQYF. In DNA, the CDR3 is TGTGCCAGCAGCTTATTCCCCGGACTAGCGGGAGGGACAGATACGCAGTATTTT. This chain uses TRBV7-9 with TRBJ2-3; TRBD2 aligns across 15 bases. The germline V gene has CDR1 SEHNR and CDR2 FQNEAQ (reference sequence). The CDR3 totals 18 residues. V shed 2 bases, J shed 3 bases, and the junction held 6 bases outside the gene matches.